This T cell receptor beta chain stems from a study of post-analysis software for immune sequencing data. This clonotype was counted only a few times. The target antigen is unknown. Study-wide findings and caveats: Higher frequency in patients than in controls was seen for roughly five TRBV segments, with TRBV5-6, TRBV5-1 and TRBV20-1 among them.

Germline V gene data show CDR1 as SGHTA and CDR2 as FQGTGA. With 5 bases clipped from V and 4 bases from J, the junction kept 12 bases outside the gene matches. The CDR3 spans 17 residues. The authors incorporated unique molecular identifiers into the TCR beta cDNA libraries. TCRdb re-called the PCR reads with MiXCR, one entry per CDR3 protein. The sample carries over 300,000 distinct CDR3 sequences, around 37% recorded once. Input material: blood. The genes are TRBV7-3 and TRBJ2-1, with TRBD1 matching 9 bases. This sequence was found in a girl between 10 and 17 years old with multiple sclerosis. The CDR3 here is CASSLRPGTGSYNEQFF. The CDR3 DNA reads TGTGCCAGCAGCCTCAGGCCCGGGACAGGGAGTTACAATGAGCAGTTCTTC.